This record looks at one T cell receptor beta chain sequence and its context. The antigen is unknown. These data come from a study of T cells in Graves' hyperthyroidism and ophthalmopathy. Study results and limitations: Most thyroid clonotypes expanded above 0.001 appeared in blood too.

Germline CDR1 is LNHNV and CDR2 is YYDKDF (reference sequence). Trimming left V 5 bases short and J 9 bases short, with 13 bases between. This CDR3 comprises 12 residues. RNA transcripts provided the source from which TCR beta CDR3 regions were amplified. TCR CDR3 regions were first amplified by RT-PCR with HTBI primers. From the multiplex PCR reads, TCRdb called clonotypes with MiXCR, one entry per CDR3 protein. The data contain 650,000 to 850,000 distinct CDR3 sequences, approximately 18% of them singletons. Subjects aged 18 to 65 presented with newly diagnosed hyperthyroidism of less than 2 months' duration. A sample of blood taken at first hyperthyroidism diagnosis preceded any ophthalmopathy symptoms. PBMCs were obtained from about 10 ml fresh peripheral blood.

This clonotype was sampled from a woman aged 50 to 65 with Graves' hyperthyroidism that later progressed to Graves' ophthalmopathy. The chain links TRBV15 to TRBJ1-1; D is uncertain. Material: blood. For the CDR3, the DNA is TGTGCCACCAGCCTGGGGAGGGTCAAAGCTTTCTTT. Its protein is CATSLGRVKAFF.